A selection of T cell receptor beta chains follows, all from one sample in a study of CD8 T cells in ankylosing spondylitis. TCRdb recomputed calls from the 5' RACE reads with MiXCR, one row per CDR3 protein. The table shows about 160,000 distinct CDR3 sequences, with approximately 9% occurring only once. Material for sequencing was blood, either unsorted or a sorted T cell fraction (not recorded which). The receptors come from a female donor with ankylosing spondylitis or in good health (not recorded which). The CDR3 runs from the conserved cysteine through the conserved F or W. The order of the fields is V gene, D gene, J gene, clone size, CDR3 length, CDR3 DNA, CDR3 protein. The D gene is left open where the match is weak. Clone sizes are given selectively: once, few, many, or a class where the clone is expanded.

V: TRBV4-3; D: .; J: TRBJ2-3; size: few; length: 15; DNA: TGCGCCAGCAGCCAAGATAGCAATGGTTTCTATACGCAGTATTTT; CDR3: CASSQDSNGFYTQYF
V: TRBV29-1; D: .; J: TRBJ1-2; size: many; length: 13; DNA: TGCAGCGTTGCCGGGGAACCGACCTATGGCTACACCTTC; CDR3: CSVAGEPTYGYTF
V: TRBV20-1; D: .; J: TRBJ2-5; size: .; length: 14; DNA: TGCAGTGCTCCTACCTGGCGGGGAGTGGAGGACCAGTACTTC; CDR3: CSAPTWRGVEDQYF
V: TRBV6-2/TRBV6-3; D: .; J: TRBJ2-2; size: few; length: 15; DNA: TGTGCCAGCAGCCCACCGGGACTGGGAGGCGGGGAGCTGTTTTTT; CDR3: CASSPPGLGGGELFF
V: TRBV27; D: TRBD2; J: TRBJ2-7; size: .; length: 14; DNA: TGTGCCAGCAGTTTGGGCGGGACTACCTACGAGCAGTACTTC; CDR3: CASSLGGTTYEQYF
V: TRBV20-1; D: TRBD2; J: TRBJ2-7; size: .; length: 14; DNA: TGCAGTGGTTCTACTAGCGGGAGCTCCTACGAGCAGTACTTC; CDR3: CSGSTSGSSYEQYF
V: TRBV29-1; D: .; J: TRBJ1-1; size: many; length: 12; DNA: TGCAGCGTTCCACAGGGTCCCACTGAAGCTTTCTTT; CDR3: CSVPQGPTEAFF
V: TRBV7-9; D: .; J: TRBJ2-1; size: .; length: 12; DNA: TGTGCCAGCAGCCCACAAGGGCGGGAGCAGTTCTTC; CDR3: CASSPQGREQFF
V: TRBV7-9; D: .; J: TRBJ1-1; size: .; length: 12; DNA: TGTGCCAGCAGCTCGCTGGGAAATGAAGCTTTCTTT; CDR3: CASSSLGNEAFF
V: TRBV7-8; D: .; J: TRBJ2-3; size: many; length: 14; DNA: TGTGCCAGCAGCTTAACCGGAGGCCCAGATACGCAGTATTTT; CDR3: CASSLTGGPDTQYF
V: TRBV7-8; D: .; J: TRBJ1-5; size: .; length: 15; DNA: TGTGCCAGCAGCCAAGGGAAACAGCCCAATCAGCCCCAGCATTTT; CDR3: CASSQGKQPNQPQHF
V: TRBV6-2/TRBV6-3; D: .; J: TRBJ1-2; size: few; length: 15; DNA: TGTGCCAGCAGTTACGTCACTGGGACTAACTATGGCTACACCTTC; CDR3: CASSYVTGTNYGYTF
V: TRBV5-1; D: TRBD2; J: TRBJ2-5; size: .; length: 19; DNA: TGCACCAGCAGCTTTGGCACAGGGACTAGCGTACAGCTTCAAGAGACCCAGTACTTC; CDR3: CTSSFGTGTSVQLQETQYF
V: TRBV28; D: TRBD2; J: TRBJ2-2; size: .; length: 14; DNA: TGTGCCAGCAGTCGAGCGGGAGTTGCCGGGGAGCTGTTTTTT; CDR3: CASSRAGVAGELFF
V: TRBV7-8; D: TRBD2; J: TRBJ2-2; size: .; length: 17; DNA: TGTGCCAGCAGCTTTCGGGGCGGGAGTAAAAGCACCGGGGAGCTGTTTTTT; CDR3: CASSFRGGSKSTGELFF
V: TRBV7-9; D: .; J: TRBJ1-5; size: .; length: 13; DNA: TGTGCCAGCAGCCCCTTTAGCAATCAGCCCCAGCATTTT; CDR3: CASSPFSNQPQHF
V: TRBV4-3; D: .; J: TRBJ2-5; size: .; length: 13; DNA: TGCGCCAGCAGCCAAGATCAGGCCGAGACCCAGTACTTC; CDR3: CASSQDQAETQYF
V: TRBV5-1; D: .; J: TRBJ2-7; size: many; length: 11; DNA: TGCGCCAGCAGCTTCAGCGACGAGCAGTACTTC; CDR3: CASSFSDEQYF
V: TRBV29-1; D: .; J: TRBJ2-3; size: many; length: 12; DNA: TGCAGCGTTGAAGATGGGTCGGATACGCAGTATTTT; CDR3: CSVEDGSDTQYF
V: TRBV5-5; D: .; J: TRBJ2-1; size: few; length: 14; DNA: TGTGCCAGCAGCTTGGCAGGGGGGGGACCCGAGCAGTTCTTC; CDR3: CASSLAGGGPEQFF
V: TRBV12-3/TRBV12-4; D: .; J: TRBJ2-1; size: few; length: 13; DNA: TGTGCCAGCAGCCGCGATTCCTACAATGAGCAGTTCTTC; CDR3: CASSRDSYNEQFF
V: TRBV20-1; D: .; J: TRBJ2-7; size: .; length: 13; DNA: TGCAGTGCTATGGGCGCAGTAAGGTACGAGCAGTACTTC; CDR3: CSAMGAVRYEQYF
V: TRBV12-3/TRBV12-4; D: TRBD2; J: TRBJ2-7; size: many; length: 13; DNA: TGTGCCAGCAGTAGGACTAGCCTGGACGAGCAGTACTTC; CDR3: CASSRTSLDEQYF
V: TRBV20-1; D: TRBD1; J: TRBJ2-5; size: .; length: 14; DNA: TGCAGTGCTAGCTCTACAGGGGGTGGAGAGACCCAGTACTTC; CDR3: CSASSTGGGETQYF
V: TRBV27; D: .; J: TRBJ2-7; size: .; length: 14; DNA: TGTGCCAGCAGTTTAAGGGCGTTATCCTACGAGCAGTACTTC; CDR3: CASSLRALSYEQYF
V: TRBV27; D: TRBD2; J: TRBJ2-2; size: few; length: 18; DNA: TGTGCCAGCAGTTCCCCACTAGCGGGAGGGTTAATGGCCGGGGAGCTGTTTTTT; CDR3: CASSSPLAGGLMAGELFF
V: TRBV27; D: .; J: TRBJ2-7; size: .; length: 16; DNA: TGTGCCAGCAGTTTATATCCCCTAAGCAGGGACTACGAGCAGTACTTC; CDR3: CASSLYPLSRDYEQYF
V: TRBV2; D: .; J: TRBJ1-1; size: .; length: 11; DNA: TGTGCCAGCAGAAAGGTCTCTGAAGTTTTCTTT; CDR3: CASRKVSEVFF
V: TRBV6-2/TRBV6-3; D: .; J: TRBJ1-1; size: .; length: 15; DNA: TGTGCCAGCAGTTCCCCGGGACGGATCAACACTGAAGCTTTCTTT; CDR3: CASSSPGRINTEAFF
V: TRBV10-3; D: .; J: TRBJ2-7; size: many; length: 15; DNA: TGTGCCATCAGTGAGTCGTGGGGGTCGTCCTACGAGCAGTACTTC; CDR3: CAISESWGSSYEQYF
V: TRBV6-2/TRBV6-3; D: TRBD2; J: TRBJ2-1; size: few; length: 16; DNA: TGTGCCAGCAGAGACCTTTCGGGCGGGAGGGCAAATGAGCAGTTCTTC; CDR3: CASRDLSGGRANEQFF
V: TRBV20-1; D: .; J: TRBJ2-3; size: few; length: 15; DNA: TGCAGTGCTAGAGATCAAGGAGATTGGGCAGATACGCAGTATTTT; CDR3: CSARDQGDWADTQYF
V: TRBV12-3/TRBV12-4; D: .; J: TRBJ2-7; size: many; length: 11; DNA: TGTGCCAGCGGGTCCCCTAGGGAGCAGTACTTC; CDR3: CASGSPREQYF
V: TRBV19; D: .; J: TRBJ2-2; size: few; length: 15; DNA: TGTGCCAGTCGAGGGAGGGGGCGAGTGGCCGGGGAGCTGTTTTTT; CDR3: CASRGRGRVAGELFF
V: TRBV7-9; D: .; J: TRBJ2-1; size: many; length: 15; DNA: TGTGCCAGCAGCTTAGATAGCGGCCTATACAATGAGCAGTTCTTC; CDR3: CASSLDSGLYNEQFF
V: TRBV7-9; D: .; J: TRBJ2-1; size: few; length: 15; DNA: TGTGCCAGCAGCTTAGACGACAGATCGTACAATGAGCAGTTCTTC; CDR3: CASSLDDRSYNEQFF
V: TRBV29-1; D: TRBD2; J: TRBJ2-1; size: many; length: 13; DNA: TGCAGCGCCCTGGGGCTAGCGGACAATGAGCAGTTCTTC; CDR3: CSALGLADNEQFF
V: TRBV9; D: TRBD1; J: TRBJ2-7; size: .; length: 16; DNA: TGTGCCAGCAGCCTGACAGGGGGATCGACTGTTTACGAGCAGTACTTC; CDR3: CASSLTGGSTVYEQYF
V: TRBV14; D: TRBD2; J: TRBJ2-7; size: many; length: 13; DNA: TGTGCCAGCAGCTTCACTAGCGGCTACGAGCAGTACTTC; CDR3: CASSFTSGYEQYF
V: TRBV7-9; D: TRBD1; J: TRBJ2-1; size: .; length: 15; DNA: TGTGCCAGCAGCCTGGGACAGGGGGCGAACAATGAGCAGTTCTTC; CDR3: CASSLGQGANNEQFF
V: TRBV20-1; D: TRBD2; J: TRBJ2-1; size: few; length: 16; DNA: TGCAGTGCCCTCCCAACTAACGGGAGGGCCTACAATGAGCAGTTCTTC; CDR3: CSALPTNGRAYNEQFF
V: TRBV11-2; D: .; J: TRBJ1-1; size: few; length: 11; DNA: TGTGCCAGCAGCGGGGGGTCTGAAGCTTTCTTT; CDR3: CASSGGSEAFF
V: TRBV28; D: .; J: TRBJ2-7; size: .; length: 11; DNA: TGTGCCAGCAACGGACATCGCGAGCAGTACTTC; CDR3: CASNGHREQYF